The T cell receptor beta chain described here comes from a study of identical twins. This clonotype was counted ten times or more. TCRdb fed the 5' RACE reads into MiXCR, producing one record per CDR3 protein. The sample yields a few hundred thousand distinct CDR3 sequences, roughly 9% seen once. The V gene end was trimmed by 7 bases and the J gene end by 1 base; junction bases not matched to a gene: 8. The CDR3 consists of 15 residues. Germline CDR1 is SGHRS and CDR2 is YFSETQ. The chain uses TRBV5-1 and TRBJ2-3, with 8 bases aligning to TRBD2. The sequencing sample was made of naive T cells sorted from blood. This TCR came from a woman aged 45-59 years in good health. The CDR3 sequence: CASGSGLGGTDTQYF. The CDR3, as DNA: TGCGCCAGCGGATCGGGACTAGGCGGCACAGATACGCAGTATTTT.